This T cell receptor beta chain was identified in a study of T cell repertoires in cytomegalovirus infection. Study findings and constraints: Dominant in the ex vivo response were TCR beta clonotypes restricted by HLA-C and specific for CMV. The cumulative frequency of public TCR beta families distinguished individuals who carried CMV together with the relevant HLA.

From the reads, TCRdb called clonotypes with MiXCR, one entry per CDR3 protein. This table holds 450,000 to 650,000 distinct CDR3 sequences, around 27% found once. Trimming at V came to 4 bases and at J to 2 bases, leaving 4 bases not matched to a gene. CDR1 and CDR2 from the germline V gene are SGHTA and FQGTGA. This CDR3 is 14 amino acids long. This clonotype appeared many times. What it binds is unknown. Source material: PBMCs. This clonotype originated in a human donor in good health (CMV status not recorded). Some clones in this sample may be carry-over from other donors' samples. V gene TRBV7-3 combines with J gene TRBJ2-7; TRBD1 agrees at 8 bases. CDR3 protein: CASSSSGQAYEQYF. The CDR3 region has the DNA TGTGCCAGCAGCTCCTCGGGACAGGCCTACGAGCAGTACTTC.